This section outlines one TCR beta chain sequence together with its context. This sample is drawn from a study of OX40 agonist ivuxolimab in advanced cancers. Study background: Participants could have had prior anti-PD-1, anti-PD-L1 or anti-CTLA-4 therapy, and about 37% had some.

The CDR3 has 16 residues. Germline V gene lookup returns CDR1 SGHTA and CDR2 FQGNSA. The V end lost 2 bases, the J end lost 3 bases, and 14 bases lay between the germline ends. Using immunoSEQ multiplex PCR, the repertoire was profiled, and TCRdb retains in-frame clones only, with some absent. This sample has approximately 91,000 clones; 87% occur once, and the top ten carry approximately 0.5%. Blood got drawn at baseline, again on cycle 4 day 1, and then on cycle 7 day 1. This sequence joins TRBV7-2 and TRBJ1-3; D perhaps matches TRBD1 (5 bases). The clonotype originates from an adult with an advanced solid tumor such as melanoma, head and neck, liver or kidney cancer. The source material was CD4+ or CD8+ T cells sorted from blood, sampled in a trial of the OX40 agonist ivuxolimab. This chain's CDR3 is CASSLIAGVDGNTIYF. The DNA of the CDR3 is TGTGCCAGCAGCTTAATCGCGGGGGTGGATGGAAACACCATATATTTT. The full variable domain, rest sourced from reference TRBV7-2 and TRBJ1-3, is GAGVSQSPSNKVTEKGKDVELRCDPISGHTALYWYRQSLGQGLEFLIYFQGNSAPDKSGLPSDRFSAERTGGSVSTLTIQRTQQEDSAVYLCASSLIAGVDGNTIYFGEGSWLTVV.